This T cell receptor (beta chain) was profiled in a study of cytomegalovirus exposure and HLA in healthy donors. Whole-study results and caveats: TCR sequences were mostly rare, though some public TCRs occurred in many donors. In a later analysis, V- and J-gene trimming of beta chains associated with a DCLRE1C missense variant, replicated independently.

Donors had nominal health at sampling but likely had unrecorded immune exposures. As to this clone: The antigen is not known.

PCR employed 60 Vbeta and 13 Jbeta primers. Sequencing used immunoSEQ multiplex PCR; TCRdb keeps in-frame clones, though not all of them. This sample contains tens of thousands of clones. Sequenced sample: PBMCs. This receptor was taken from a man in his forties or fifties in good health and CMV-seropositive.

CDR3 residues: CASQGQGSSGANVLTF. The CDR3 bases are TGTGCCAGCCAGGGACAGGGTTCATCTGGGGCCAACGTCCTGACTTTC. The rearrangement uses TRBV6-6 and TRBJ2-6; 9 positions match TRBD1. V was clipped by 8 bases and J by 1 base; unmatched bases: 6. The CDR3 totals 16 residues. Germline lookup yields CDR1 MNHNY and CDR2 SVGAGI (reference sequence).